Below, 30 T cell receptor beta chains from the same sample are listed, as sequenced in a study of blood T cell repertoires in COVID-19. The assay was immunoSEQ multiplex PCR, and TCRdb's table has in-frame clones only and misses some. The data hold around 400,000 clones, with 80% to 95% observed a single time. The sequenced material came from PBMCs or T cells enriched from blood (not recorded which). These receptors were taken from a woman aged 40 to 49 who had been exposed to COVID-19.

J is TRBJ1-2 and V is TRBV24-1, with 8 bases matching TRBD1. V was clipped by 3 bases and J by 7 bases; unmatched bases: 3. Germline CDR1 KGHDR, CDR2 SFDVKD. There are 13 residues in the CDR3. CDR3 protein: CATSDMTGAGYTF. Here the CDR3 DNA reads TGTGCCACCAGTGATATGACAGGGGCTGGCTACACCTTC.

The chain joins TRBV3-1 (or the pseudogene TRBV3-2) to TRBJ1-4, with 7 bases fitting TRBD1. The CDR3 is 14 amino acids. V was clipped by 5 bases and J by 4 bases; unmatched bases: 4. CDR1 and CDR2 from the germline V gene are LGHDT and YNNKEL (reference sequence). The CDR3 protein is CASSLQGINEKLFF. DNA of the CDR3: TGTGCCAGCAGCTTACAGGGGATTAATGAAAAACTGTTTTTT.

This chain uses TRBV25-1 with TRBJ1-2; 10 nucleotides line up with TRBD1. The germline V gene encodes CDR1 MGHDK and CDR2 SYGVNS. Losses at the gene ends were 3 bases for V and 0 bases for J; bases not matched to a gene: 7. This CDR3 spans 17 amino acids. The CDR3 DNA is TGTGCCAGCAGTGACCCAAGACAGGGGGCAGCTAACTATGGCTACACCTTC. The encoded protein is CASSDPRQGAANYGYTF.

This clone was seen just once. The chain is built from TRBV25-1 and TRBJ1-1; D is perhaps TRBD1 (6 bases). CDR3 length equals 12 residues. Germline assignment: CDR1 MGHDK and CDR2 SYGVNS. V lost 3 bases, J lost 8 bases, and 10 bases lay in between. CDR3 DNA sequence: TGTGCCAGCAGTGAGCTCGGACAGGAAGCTTTCTTT. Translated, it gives CASSELGQEAFF.

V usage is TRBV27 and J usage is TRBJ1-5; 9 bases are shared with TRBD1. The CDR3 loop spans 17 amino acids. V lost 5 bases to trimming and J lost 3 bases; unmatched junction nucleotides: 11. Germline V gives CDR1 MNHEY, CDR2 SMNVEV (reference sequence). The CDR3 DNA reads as TGTGCCAGCAGTCCCTATGGGACAGGGAAGGTCAATCAGCCCCAGCATTTT. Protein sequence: CASSPYGTGKVNQPQHF.

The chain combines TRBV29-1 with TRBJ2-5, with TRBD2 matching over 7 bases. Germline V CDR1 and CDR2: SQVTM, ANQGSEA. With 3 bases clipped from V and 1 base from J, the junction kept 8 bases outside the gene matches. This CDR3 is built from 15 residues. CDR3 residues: CSVDPQRGPQETQYF. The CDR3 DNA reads TGCAGCGTTGACCCCCAGCGGGGTCCCCAAGAGACCCAGTACTTC.

The CDR3 here is CASSLTGNAGTGELFF. In DNA, the CDR3 is TGTGCCAGCAGCTTAACCGGCAACGCGGGGACCGGGGAGCTGTTTTTT. The rearrangement links TRBV7-3 to TRBJ2-2; D possibly corresponds to TRBD2 (6 bases). The germline V gene has CDR1 SGHTA and CDR2 FQGTGA. V lost 0 bases and J lost 5, with 13 bases in between. CDR3 length: 16 residues.

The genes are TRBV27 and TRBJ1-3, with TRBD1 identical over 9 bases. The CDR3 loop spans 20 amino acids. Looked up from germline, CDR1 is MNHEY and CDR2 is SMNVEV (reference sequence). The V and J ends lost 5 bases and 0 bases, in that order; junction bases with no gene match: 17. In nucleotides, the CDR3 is TGTGCCAGCAGTCCCTTTCGTCCCGGGACAGGGCTGAGCTCTGGAAACACCATATATTTT. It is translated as CASSPFRPGTGLSSGNTIYF.

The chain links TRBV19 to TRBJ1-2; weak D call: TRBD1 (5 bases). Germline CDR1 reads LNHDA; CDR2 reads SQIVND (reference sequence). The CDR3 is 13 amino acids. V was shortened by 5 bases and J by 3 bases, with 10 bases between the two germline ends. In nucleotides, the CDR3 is TGTGCCAGTAGTCAGGGCACCCACTATGGCTACACCTTC. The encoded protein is CASSQGTHYGYTF.

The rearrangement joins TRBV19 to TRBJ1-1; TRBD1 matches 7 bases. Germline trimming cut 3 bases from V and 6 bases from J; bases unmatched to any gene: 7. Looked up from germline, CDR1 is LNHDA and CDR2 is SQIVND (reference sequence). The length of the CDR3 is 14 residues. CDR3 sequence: CASSIGGGGPEAFF. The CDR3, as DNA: TGTGCCAGTAGTATCGGCGGAGGGGGCCCTGAAGCTTTCTTT.

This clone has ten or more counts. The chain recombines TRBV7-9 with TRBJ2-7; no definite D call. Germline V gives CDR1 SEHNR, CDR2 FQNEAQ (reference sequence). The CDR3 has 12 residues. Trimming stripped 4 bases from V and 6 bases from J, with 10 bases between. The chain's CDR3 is CASSSATREQYF. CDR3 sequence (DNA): TGTGCCAGCAGCTCCGCAACTCGCGAGCAGTACTTC.

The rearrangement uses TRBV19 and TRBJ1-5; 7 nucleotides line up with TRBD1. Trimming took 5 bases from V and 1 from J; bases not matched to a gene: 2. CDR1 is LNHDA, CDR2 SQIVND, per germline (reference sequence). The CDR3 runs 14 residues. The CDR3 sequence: CASSDRASNQPQHF. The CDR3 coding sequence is TGTGCCAGTAGTGACAGGGCGAGCAATCAGCCCCAGCATTTT.

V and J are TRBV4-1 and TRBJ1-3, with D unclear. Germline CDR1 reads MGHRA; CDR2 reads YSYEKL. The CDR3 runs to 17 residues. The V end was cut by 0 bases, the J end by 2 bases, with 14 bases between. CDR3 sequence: CASSQDHGEYAGNTIYF. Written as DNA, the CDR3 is TGCGCCAGCAGCCAAGATCACGGGGAATACGCTGGAAACACCATATATTTT.

CDR3 in DNA: TGTGCCAGCAGTGAAGCACGGGGGAAAGACACTGAAGCTTTCTTT. Protein sequence: CASSEARGKDTEAFF. V is TRBV2 and J is TRBJ1-1; maybe TRBD1 (5 bases). V was shortened by 0 bases and J by 3 bases, with 11 bases between the two germline ends. The CDR3 covers 15 residues. Looked up from germline, CDR1 is SNHLY and CDR2 is FYNNEI.

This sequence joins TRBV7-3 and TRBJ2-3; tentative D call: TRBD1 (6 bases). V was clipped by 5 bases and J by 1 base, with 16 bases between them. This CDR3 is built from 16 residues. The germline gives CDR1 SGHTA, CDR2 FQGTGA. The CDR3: CASSPSLRGRTDTQYF. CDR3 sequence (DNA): TGTGCCAGCAGCCCCTCCCTCAGGGGTCGCACAGATACGCAGTATTTT.

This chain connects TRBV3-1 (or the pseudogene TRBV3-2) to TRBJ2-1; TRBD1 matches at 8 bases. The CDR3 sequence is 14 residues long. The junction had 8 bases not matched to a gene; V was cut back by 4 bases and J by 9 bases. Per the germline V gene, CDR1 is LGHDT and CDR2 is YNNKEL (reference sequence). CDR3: CASSRSRGLCEQFF. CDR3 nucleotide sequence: TGTGCCAGCAGCCGGTCCAGGGGGCTATGTGAGCAGTTCTTC.

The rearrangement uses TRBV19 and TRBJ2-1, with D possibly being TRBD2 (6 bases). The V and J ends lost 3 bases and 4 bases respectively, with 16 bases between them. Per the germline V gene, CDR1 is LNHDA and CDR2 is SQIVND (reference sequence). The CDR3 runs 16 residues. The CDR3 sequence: CASSIAGRSPYNEQFF. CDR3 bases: TGTGCCAGTAGTATCGCGGGACGTTCGCCGTACAATGAGCAGTTCTTC.

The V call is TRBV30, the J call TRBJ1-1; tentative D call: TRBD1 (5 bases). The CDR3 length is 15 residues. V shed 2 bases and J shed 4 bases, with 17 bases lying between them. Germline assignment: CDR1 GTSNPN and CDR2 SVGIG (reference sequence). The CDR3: CAWSREITGGTEAFF. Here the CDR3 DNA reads TGTGCCTGGAGTAGAGAGATTACAGGTGGCACTGAAGCTTTCTTT.

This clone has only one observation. This CDR3 is CASSSGTGARYGYTF. CDR3 bases: TGTGCCAGCAGCTCTGGGACAGGGGCCCGCTATGGCTACACCTTC. This chain links TRBV5-4 with TRBJ1-2, with 10 bases that match TRBD1. Germline values: CDR1 SGHNT, CDR2 YYREEE (reference sequence). V lost 3 bases, J lost 4 bases, and 6 bases stayed unmatched. CDR3 length equals 15 residues.

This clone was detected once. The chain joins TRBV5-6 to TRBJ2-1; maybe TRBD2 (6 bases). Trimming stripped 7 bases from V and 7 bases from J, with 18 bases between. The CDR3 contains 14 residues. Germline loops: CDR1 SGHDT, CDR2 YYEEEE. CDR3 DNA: TGTGCCAGCCACCGACGGGGGACTGGTAATGAGCAGTTCTTC. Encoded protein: CASHRRGTGNEQFF. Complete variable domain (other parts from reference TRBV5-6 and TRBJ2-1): DAGVTQSPTHLIKTRGQQVTLRCSPKSGHDTVSWYQQALGQGPQFIFQYYEEEERQRGNFPDRFSGHQFPNYSSELNVNALLLGDSALYLCASHRRGTGNEQFFGPGTRLTVL.

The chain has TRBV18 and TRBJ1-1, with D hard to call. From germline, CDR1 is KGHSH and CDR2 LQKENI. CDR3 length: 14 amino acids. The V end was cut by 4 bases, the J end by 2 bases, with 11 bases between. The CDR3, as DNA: TGTGCCAGCTCACGGGCCCGTTCAAACACTGAAGCTTTCTTT. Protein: CASSRARSNTEAFF.

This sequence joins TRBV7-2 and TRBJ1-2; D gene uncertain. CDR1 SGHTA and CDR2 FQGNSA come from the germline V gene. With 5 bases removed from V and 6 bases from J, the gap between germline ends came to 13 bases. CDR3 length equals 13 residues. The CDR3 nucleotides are TGTGCCAGCAGCCCGAGACCAAGCGATGGCTACACCTTC. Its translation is CASSPRPSDGYTF. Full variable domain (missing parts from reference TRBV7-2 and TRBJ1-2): GAGVSQSPSNKVTEKGKDVELRCDPISGHTALYWYRQSLGQGLEFLIYFQGNSAPDKSGLPSDRFSAERTGGSVSTLTIQRTQQEDSAVYLCASSPRPSDGYTFGSGTRLTVV.

In DNA form, the CDR3 reads TGTGCCAGCTCCCTCTCTGGACAGAATTCTGGCTACACCTTC. Translated: CASSLSGQNSGYTF. This chain uses TRBV18 with TRBJ1-2; D is possibly TRBD1 (6 bases). The germline V gene encodes CDR1 KGHSH and CDR2 LQKENI. This CDR3 region has 14 residues. The germline V and J ends were trimmed by 6 bases and 7 bases, with 18 bases remaining between them. The entire variable domain, with the rest obtained from reference TRBV18 and TRBJ1-2, is as follows: NAGVMQNPRHLVRRRGQEARLRCSPMKGHSHVYWYRQLPEEGLKFMVYLQKENIIDESGMPKERFSAEFPKEGPSILRIQQVVRGDSAAYFCASSLSGQNSGYTFGSGTRLTVV.

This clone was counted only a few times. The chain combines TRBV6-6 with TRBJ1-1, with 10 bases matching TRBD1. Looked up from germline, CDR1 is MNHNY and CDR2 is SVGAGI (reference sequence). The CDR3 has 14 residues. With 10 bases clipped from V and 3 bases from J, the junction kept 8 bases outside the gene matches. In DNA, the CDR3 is TGTGCCACCATGACAGGGGGCGCTTACACTGAAGCTTTCTTT. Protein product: CATMTGGAYTEAFF.

This CDR3 reads CASVNSSHPDQPQHF. The CDR3 DNA reads TGTGCCTCGGTAAACAGTTCGCACCCGGATCAGCCCCAGCATTTT. The chain employs TRBV24-1 and TRBJ1-5; D not resolved. Trimming removed 12 bases from V and 5 bases from J, with 22 bases in between. CDR1 and CDR2 (germline): KGHDR, SFDVKD. The CDR3 length is 15 residues.

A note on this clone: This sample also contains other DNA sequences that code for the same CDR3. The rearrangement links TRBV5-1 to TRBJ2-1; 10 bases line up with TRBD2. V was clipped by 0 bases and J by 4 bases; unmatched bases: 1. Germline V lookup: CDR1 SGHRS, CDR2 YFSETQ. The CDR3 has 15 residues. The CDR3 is CASSLGTSGYNEQFF. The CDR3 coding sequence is TGCGCCAGCAGCTTGGGGACTAGCGGATACAATGAGCAGTTCTTC.

DNA for the CDR3: TGTGCCAGCAGGGTGACAGAAGCCGGGGAGCTGTTTTTT. This sequence encodes CASRVTEAGELFF. The chain recombines TRBV2 with TRBJ2-2, with D possibly TRBD1 on 5 matching bases. With 6 bases removed from V and 6 bases from J, the gap between germline ends came to 11 bases. This CDR3 has 13 residues. Germline V gene data show CDR1 as SNHLY and CDR2 as FYNNEI.

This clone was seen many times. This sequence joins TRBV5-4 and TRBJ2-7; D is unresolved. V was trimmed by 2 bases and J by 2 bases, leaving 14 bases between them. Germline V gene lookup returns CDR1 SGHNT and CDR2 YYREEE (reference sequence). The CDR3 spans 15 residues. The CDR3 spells CASSFAQHNPYEQYF. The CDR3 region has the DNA TGTGCCAGCAGCTTTGCCCAACACAACCCCTACGAGCAGTACTTC.

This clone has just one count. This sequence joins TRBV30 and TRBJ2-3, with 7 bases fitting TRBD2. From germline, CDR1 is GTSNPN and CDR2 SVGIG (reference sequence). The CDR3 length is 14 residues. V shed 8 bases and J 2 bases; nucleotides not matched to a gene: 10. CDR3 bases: TGTGCCCGGGCGGGGGACTCGCACACAGATACGCAGTATTTT. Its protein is CARAGDSHTDTQYF.

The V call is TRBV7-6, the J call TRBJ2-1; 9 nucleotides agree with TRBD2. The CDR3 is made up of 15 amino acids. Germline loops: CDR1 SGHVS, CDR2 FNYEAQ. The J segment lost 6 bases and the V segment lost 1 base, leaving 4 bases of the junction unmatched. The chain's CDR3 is CASSLDAGGFNEQFF. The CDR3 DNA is TGTGCCAGCAGCTTAGACGCGGGAGGGTTCAATGAGCAGTTCTTC.